The 24 T cell receptor beta chains in this list originate from one sample, sequenced in a study of technical replicates of blood from a few donors. Generated by immunoSEQ multiplex PCR, the TCRdb table keeps only in-frame clones and is missing some. The profile shows roughly 72,000 clones, 90% to 95% of them singletons. The source material was T cells isolated from PBMCs. All receptors come from a human donor in good health.

The chain uses TRBV6-6 and TRBJ2-3; 8 bases line up with TRBD2. The V and J ends lost 4 bases and 5 bases, in that order; junction bases with no gene match: 8. Germline V gene lookup returns CDR1 MNHNY and CDR2 SVGAGI (reference sequence). This CDR3 spans 15 amino acids. The chain's CDR3 is CASSFPGGILDTQYF. CDR3 DNA sequence: TGTGCCAGCAGTTTTCCGGGAGGGATTCTAGATACGCAGTATTTT.

This clone was counted once. The rearrangement joins TRBV11-2 to TRBJ2-3; unclear D gene. The length of the CDR3 is 14 residues. Trimming stripped 3 bases from V and 0 bases from J, with 7 bases between. Germline lookup yields CDR1 SGHAT and CDR2 FQNNGV. The CDR3 loop reads CASSFLSSTDTQYF. The DNA of the CDR3 is TGTGCCAGCAGCTTTCTTTCTAGCACAGATACGCAGTATTTT.

DNA for the CDR3: TGTGCCAGCAGCCCCCGTTTAGCCGGACGGGGGCAGTTCTTC. It yields the protein CASSPRLAGRGQFF. The chain carries TRBV5-4 and TRBJ2-1; possible D gene TRBD2, 5 bases. The germline V gene encodes CDR1 SGHNT and CDR2 YYREEE (reference sequence). CDR3 length equals 14 residues. With 4 bases removed from V and 12 bases from J, the gap between germline ends came to 20 bases. The entire variable domain, with the rest obtained from reference TRBV5-4 and TRBJ2-1, is as follows: ETGVTQSPTHLIKTRGQQVTLRCSSQSGHNTVSWYQQALGQGPQFIFQYYREEENGRGNFPPRFSGLQFPNYSSELNVNALELDDSALYLCASSPRLAGRGQFFGPGTRLTVL.

The V gene is TRBV7-6, the J gene TRBJ2-7, with D possibly being TRBD2 (5 bases). Germline V gives CDR1 SGHVS, CDR2 FNYEAQ. CDR3 size: 15 residues. V lost 2 bases and J lost 3, with 14 bases in between. In nucleotides, the CDR3 is TGTGCCAGCAGCTTATCGGCCGGACGGGACTACGAGCAGTACTTC. This translates into CASSLSAGRDYEQYF.

The chain carries TRBV20-1 and TRBJ1-2, with D possibly TRBD1 on 6 matching bases. V lost 5 bases and J lost 7, with 11 bases in between. Germline V gives CDR1 DFQATT, CDR2 SNEGSKA (reference sequence). This CDR3 is built from 11 residues. This CDR3 reads CSAEGVGGYTF. The CDR3 DNA sequence: TGCAGTGCTGAGGGGGTGGGTGGCTACACCTTC.

The V gene is TRBV30, the J gene TRBJ2-7; D is uncertain. Germline CDR1 reads GTSNPN; CDR2 reads SVGIG (reference sequence). V was shortened by 5 bases and J by 5 bases, with 7 bases between the two germline ends. The CDR3 length is 10 residues. The CDR3 region is CAWSTNEQYF. DNA for the CDR3: TGTGCCTGGTCAACTAACGAGCAGTACTTC.

The rearrangement joins TRBV10-3 to TRBJ2-1, with 10 bases lining up with TRBD2. The junction had 13 bases not matched to a gene; V was cut back by 6 bases and J by 8 bases. The CDR3 spans 16 residues. From germline, CDR1 is ENHRY and CDR2 SYGVKD. CDR3 sequence (DNA): TGTGCCATCAGGGCTGAGGGAGCGGGAGGGCCCGATGAGCAGTTCTTC. Translating gives CAIRAEGAGGPDEQFF.

The chain is built from TRBV27 and TRBJ2-1; TRBD2 matches 14 bases. With 5 bases clipped from V and 6 bases from J, the junction kept 6 bases outside the gene matches. CDR3 length: 16 amino acids. CDR1 is MNHEY, CDR2 SMNVEV, per germline (reference sequence). Written as DNA, the CDR3 is TGTGCCAGCAGTCCGCTCGGGACTAGCGGGAGCAATGAGCAGTTCTTC. Translation: CASSPLGTSGSNEQFF.

The chain carries TRBV9 and TRBJ1-2, with D possibly TRBD1 on 5 matching bases. V lost 3 bases, J lost 3 bases, and 12 bases lay in between. Germline V gives CDR1 SGDLS, CDR2 YYNGEE. CDR3 length equals 14 residues. CDR3 nucleotides: TGTGCCAGCAGCGCCTTCTCGACAGACTATGGCTACACCTTC. Amino acids: CASSAFSTDYGYTF.

V is TRBV5-1 and J is TRBJ2-7; D not resolved. Trimming shortened V by 2 bases and J by 5 bases, and 8 bases separated the two germline ends. The CDR3 extends over 12 amino acids. Germline V gene data show CDR1 as SGHRS and CDR2 as YFSETQ. This CDR3 reads CASSLRRDEQYF. CDR3 nucleotide sequence: TGCGCCAGCAGCTTACGTCGGGACGAGCAGTACTTC.

The V gene is TRBV13, the J gene TRBJ2-5, with a possible D match to TRBD1 (6 bases). Germline V gene lookup returns CDR1 PRHDT and CDR2 FYEKMQ (reference sequence). The CDR3 contains 14 residues. Trimming pared 8 bases from V and 4 bases from J, leaving 17 bases between. The CDR3 loop is CASSIRGSIETQYF. In DNA form, the CDR3 reads TGTGCCAGCTCTATCAGGGGATCTATAGAGACCCAGTACTTC. Full variable domain (outside the CDR3, taken from reference TRBV13 and TRBJ2-5): AAGVIQSPRHLIKEKRETATLKCYPIPRHDTVYWYQQGPGQDPQFLISFYEKMQSDKGSIPDRFSAQQFSDYHSELNMSSLELGDSALYFCASSIRGSIETQYFGPGTRLLVL.

The gene calls are TRBV7-6 and TRBJ2-1, with 7 bases matching TRBD2. The germline V gene has CDR1 SGHVS and CDR2 FNYEAQ. The CDR3 is 14 amino acids. The trim removed 3 bases at V and 8 bases at J, leaving 7 bases unmatched. CDR3 residues: CASSLAGVVHEQFF. As DNA, the CDR3 is TGTGCCAGCAGCTTGGCGGGAGTAGTTCATGAGCAGTTCTTC.

This clone was recorded only once. This chain joins TRBV5-4 and TRBJ2-2; 8 bases line up with TRBD2. Trimming at V came to 5 bases and at J to 7 bases, leaving 10 bases not matched to a gene. The CDR3 runs 15 residues. Germline assignment: CDR1 SGHNT and CDR2 YYREEE (reference sequence). CDR3 in amino acids: CASRSGTSFGGELFF. CDR3 coding DNA: TGTGCCAGCAGGTCCGGGACTAGTTTTGGCGGGGAGCTGTTTTTT.

Only one count was recorded for this clone. The chain links TRBV5-1 to TRBJ2-7; 9 bases are shared with TRBD2. CDR3 length equals 15 residues. Germline loops: CDR1 SGHRS, CDR2 YFSETQ. V gave up 4 bases and J gave up 3 bases; unmatched junction bases: 8. CDR3 amino acids: CASSPSGGLDYEQYF. In DNA, the CDR3 is TGCGCCAGCAGCCCGAGCGGGGGGCTGGACTACGAGCAGTACTTC.

The V and J genes are TRBV6-5 and TRBJ1-2; TRBD1 matches at 8 bases. This CDR3 contains 14 residues. The J segment lost 3 bases and the V segment lost 0 bases, leaving 0 bases of the junction unmatched. Germline CDR1 and CDR2: MNHEY and SVGAGI. The CDR3 DNA reads TGTGCCAGCAGTTACTCGACAGGGGACTATGGCTACACCTTC. Protein sequence: CASSYSTGDYGYTF.

This chain connects TRBV2 to TRBJ2-7; 12 nucleotides line up with TRBD2. With 6 bases clipped from V and 0 bases from J, the junction kept 6 bases outside the gene matches. In germline, CDR1 is SNHLY, CDR2 FYNNEI. The CDR3 extends over 16 amino acids. The CDR3 here is CASRRTTSGSSYEQYF. Written as DNA, the CDR3 is TGTGCCAGCAGGAGAACGACTAGCGGGAGCTCCTACGAGCAGTACTTC.

The chain is built from TRBV30 and TRBJ1-4; TRBD1 aligns across 8 bases. V was pared by 3 bases and J by 8 bases, with 5 bases of the junction left unmatched. CDR1 and CDR2 from the germline V gene are GTSNPN and SVGIG (reference sequence). This CDR3 has 13 amino acids. CDR3 sequence (DNA): TGTGCCTGGAGCAGGGGGCTACGGGAAAAACTGTTTTTT. It translates to CAWSRGLREKLFF.

The chain combines TRBV19 with TRBJ2-7; TRBD2 matches 7 bases. The CDR3 consists of 15 residues. V lost 3 bases, J lost 0 bases, and 5 bases stayed unmatched. Per the germline V gene, CDR1 is LNHDA and CDR2 is SQIVND (reference sequence). CDR3 sequence: CASSIMGGGSYEQYF. The CDR3 bases are TGTGCCAGTAGTATTATGGGGGGGGGCTCCTACGAGCAGTACTTC.

The J gene is TRBJ2-7, the V gene TRBV28; 7 bases match TRBD1. This CDR3 has 13 amino acids. Unmatched junction bases numbered 11, after V lost 8 bases and J lost 7 bases. Looked up from germline, CDR1 is MDHEN and CDR2 is SYDVKM. DNA of the CDR3: TGTGCCAGCCTGACAGGGATCGCTGGGGAGCAGTACTTC. Translated: CASLTGIAGEQYF. The full variable domain, rest sourced from reference TRBV28 and TRBJ2-7, is DVKVTQSSRYLVKRTGEKVFLECVQDMDHENMFWYRQDPGLGLRLIYFSYDVKMKEKGDIPEGYSVSREKKERFSLILESASTNQTSMYLCASLTGIAGEQYFGPGTRLTVT.

The chain joins TRBV2 to TRBJ2-3, with 7 positions matching TRBD1. CDR3 length: 15 residues. CDR1 is SNHLY and CDR2 is FYNNEI in the germline V gene. V was pared by 7 bases and J by 1 base, with 8 bases of the junction left unmatched. The CDR3 nucleotides read TGTGCCAGCAAGAACAGGGGCCCGGGCACAGATACGCAGTATTTT. Protein sequence: CASKNRGPGTDTQYF.

The chain employs TRBV11-3 and TRBJ1-1; TRBD1 agrees at 11 bases. Germline-derived CDR1 and CDR2 are SGHNT and YENEEA. The CDR3 is 12 residues long. The V and J ends lost 6 bases and 11 bases, in that order; junction bases with no gene match: 5. CDR3 bases: TGTGCCAGCAGGCGGACAGGGGGCGCCGCTTTCTTT. It translates to CASRRTGGAAFF. Full variable domain (missing parts from reference TRBV11-3 and TRBJ1-1): EAGVVQSPRYKIIEKKQPVAFWCNPISGHNTLYWYLQNLGQGPELLIRYENEEAVDDSQLPKDRFSAERLKGVDSTLKIQPAELGDSAVYLCASRRTGGAAFFGQGTRLTVV.

This chain joins TRBV6-5 and TRBJ2-1; D is perhaps TRBD1 (6 bases). V shed 6 bases and J shed 9 bases, with 18 bases lying between them. This CDR3 spans 14 amino acids. From germline, CDR1 is MNHEY and CDR2 SVGAGI. CDR3 bases: TGTGCCAGCAGCCGACTACCGACAGGCGGTGAGCAGTTCTTC. It encodes CASSRLPTGGEQFF.

This chain joins TRBV6-5 and TRBJ2-7; 12 bases are a match to TRBD2. The V and J ends lost 0 bases and 3 bases, in that order; junction bases with no gene match: 0. Looked up from germline, CDR1 is MNHEY and CDR2 is SVGAGI. The CDR3 totals 15 residues. The DNA of the CDR3 is TGTGCCAGCAGTTACTCGACTAGCGGGAGCTACGAGCAGTACTTC. Its translation is CASSYSTSGSYEQYF.

The chain is built from TRBV19 and TRBJ1-5; the D gene is possibly TRBD1 (5 bases). V lost 3 bases and J lost 3, with 12 bases in between. The CDR3 has 15 amino acids. The germline CDR1 and CDR2 sequences are LNHDA and SQIVND (reference sequence). This chain's CDR3 is CASSIYPGLNQPQHF. The CDR3 DNA is TGTGCCAGTAGTATCTATCCGGGACTCAATCAGCCCCAGCATTTT.